Listed here are 32 T cell receptor beta chains from one sample, sequenced in a study of blood T cell repertoires in COVID-19. Method: immunoSEQ multiplex PCR; TCRdb's copy keeps in-frame clones and lacks some. The sample consists of approximately 210,000 clones, about four fifths of them appearing once. The sequencing input was peripheral blood. Receptor source: a woman aged 40 to 49 with acute or convalescent COVID-19.

The chain has TRBV10-3 and TRBJ2-1; 7 bases line up with TRBD2. CDR1 ENHRY and CDR2 SYGVKD come from the germline V gene. The CDR3 contains 14 residues. With V trimmed by 5 bases and J by 4 bases, 5 bases remained unmatched. CDR3 in DNA: TGTGCCATCAGTTTGAGCGGGGCGTACAATGAGCAGTTCTTC. It is translated as CAISLSGAYNEQFF.

V gene TRBV6-5 combines with J gene TRBJ2-5; 8 nucleotides line up with TRBD1. The germline V gene encodes CDR1 MNHEY and CDR2 SVGAGI. The CDR3 is 15 residues long. Trimming cost V 4 bases and J 5 bases; bases outside gene matches: 9. This chain's CDR3 is CASSSSGQGVETQYF. CDR3 bases: TGTGCCAGCAGTTCCTCAGGACAGGGAGTGGAGACCCAGTACTTC.

The chain is built from TRBV7-8 and TRBJ2-3; D gene uncertain. From germline, CDR1 is SGHVS and CDR2 FQNEAQ. The V gene lost 1 base and the J gene lost 10 bases, with 6 bases spanning the gap. The CDR3 contains 11 residues. The CDR3 DNA follows: TGTGCCAGCAGCTTAGAGCCTCCGCAGTATTTT. Translation gives CASSLEPPQYF. Full variable domain (remainder filled in from reference TRBV7-8 and TRBJ2-3): GAGVSQSPRYKVAKRGQDVALRCDPISGHVSLFWYQQALGQGPEFLTYFQNEAQLDKSGLPSDRFFAERPEGSVSTLKIQRTQQEDSAVYLCASSLEPPQYFGPGTRLTVL.

This clone was detected only once. The chain joins TRBV5-1 to TRBJ1-2; D gene unclear. Germline V lookup: CDR1 SGHRS, CDR2 YFSETQ. V gave up 4 bases and J gave up 2 bases, with 15 bases separating them. The CDR3 is 15 residues long. The CDR3 is CASSPIAGGNYGYTF. In DNA, the CDR3 is TGCGCCAGCAGCCCGATAGCAGGAGGGAACTATGGCTACACCTTC.

In this sample, this clone turned up once. V usage is TRBV6-1 and J usage is TRBJ2-7; 9 bases align to TRBD2. The CDR3 is 15 residues long. With V trimmed by 2 bases and J by 3 bases, 5 bases remained unmatched. Germline V gene data show CDR1 as MNHNS and CDR2 as SASEGT. CDR3 in DNA: TGTGCCAGCAGTGAATTTGCGGGGGGGCTCTACGAGCAGTACTTC. Translating gives CASSEFAGGLYEQYF.

V and J are TRBV6-2 or TRBV6-3 and TRBJ1-1; D possibly corresponds to TRBD1 (6 bases). Trimming pared 5 bases from V and 4 bases from J, leaving 17 bases between. From germline, CDR1 is MNHEY and CDR2 SVGEGT. This CDR3 is 15 amino acids long. The CDR3 spells CASSTLPTGTTEAFF. The CDR3 DNA is TGTGCCAGCAGTACCCTTCCCACAGGGACCACTGAAGCTTTCTTT.

The chain employs TRBV7-9 and TRBJ2-6, with no clear D. The CDR3 spans 15 residues. V was shortened by 7 bases and J by 0 bases, with 10 bases between the two germline ends. Germline V gene sequence: CDR1 SEHNR, CDR2 FQNEAQ (reference sequence). The CDR3 bases are TGTGCCAGCACCTGGCAAAGCTCTGGGGCCAACGTCCTGACTTTC. It encodes CASTWQSSGANVLTF.

This clone was recorded once. The V and J genes are TRBV5-1 and TRBJ2-5, with D possibly being TRBD2 (5 bases). The CDR3 length is 13 residues. Germline V lookup: CDR1 SGHRS, CDR2 YFSETQ. V was pared by 4 bases and J by 7 bases, with 14 bases between. In DNA, the CDR3 is TGCGCCAGCAGCGAGGGTCGCGCGGGGACCCAGTACTTC. It specifies CASSEGRAGTQYF.

Details on this clone: Other DNA sequences in the same sample also yield this CDR3. J is TRBJ2-7 and V is TRBV5-1; D unresolved. The germline V gene encodes CDR1 SGHRS and CDR2 YFSETQ. V was clipped by 4 bases and J by 0 bases, with 5 bases between them. The CDR3 consists of 12 residues. CDR3 in amino acids: CASSHNSYEQYF. CDR3 nucleotides: TGCGCCAGCAGCCACAACTCCTACGAGCAGTACTTC.

This chain uses TRBV15 with TRBJ2-6; no definite D call. CDR3 length equals 14 residues. Germline CDR1 LNHNV, CDR2 YYDKDF (reference sequence). The V gene lost 6 bases and the J gene lost 4 bases, with 10 bases spanning the gap. The CDR3 spells CATSQAPGANVLTF. CDR3 coding DNA: TGTGCCACCAGTCAGGCCCCCGGGGCCAACGTCCTGACTTTC. Based on the CDR3 plus reference TRBV15 and TRBJ2-6, the full variable domain is DAMVIQNPRYQVTQFGKPVTLSCSQTLNHNVMYWYQQKSSQAPKLLFHYYDKDFNNEADTPDNFQSRRPNTSFCFLDIRSPGLGDTAMYLCATSQAPGANVLTFGAGSRLTVL.

The chain carries TRBV10-3 and TRBJ2-3; a weak D match, TRBD2 (6 bases). CDR3 length equals 13 residues. Germline-derived CDR1 and CDR2 are ENHRY and SYGVKD. Trimming pared 10 bases from V and 1 base from J, leaving 12 bases between. The chain's CDR3 is CARRESGTDTQYF. Written as DNA, the CDR3 is TGTGCCAGGCGGGAATCCGGCACAGATACGCAGTATTTT.

The gene calls are TRBV6-2 or TRBV6-3 and TRBJ2-3; 11 bases align to TRBD2. CDR3 size: 17 residues. V shed 2 bases, J shed 1 base, and the junction held 5 bases outside the gene matches. The germline gives CDR1 MNHEY, CDR2 SVGEGT. The CDR3 coding sequence is TGTGCCAGCAGTTACCTGACTAGCGGGACGGGCACAGATACGCAGTATTTT. It translates to CASSYLTSGTGTDTQYF.

This clone showed up just a few times. The rearrangement uses TRBV14 and TRBJ1-2; D not certain. The CDR3 consists of 13 residues. Trimming removed 5 bases at V and 8 bases at J, with 15 bases between. CDR1 is SGHDN, CDR2 FVKESK, per germline. The CDR3 DNA sequence: TGTGCCAGCAGCGCAAAGGGCGGGCTCGGCTACACCTTC. Translated, it gives CASSAKGGLGYTF.

The rearrangement joins TRBV4-1 to TRBJ1-2; D is unresolved. The V and J ends lost 0 bases and 4 bases respectively, with 15 bases between them. The germline CDR1 and CDR2 sequences are MGHRA and YSYEKL. CDR3 length: 16 residues. The DNA of the CDR3 is TGCGCCAGCAGCCAAGAGGAACGGCTAGAGACCTATGGCTACACCTTC. Its protein product is CASSQEERLETYGYTF.

The J gene is TRBJ1-1, the V gene TRBV29-1, with D possibly being TRBD1 (6 bases). This CDR3 spans 12 amino acids. V lost 6 bases to trimming and J lost 1 base, with 9 bases between them. The germline CDR1 and CDR2 sequences are SQVTM and ANQGSEA. The CDR3 region has the DNA TGCAGCGTCTGGACAGCGAACACTGAAGCTTTCTTT. This gives the protein CSVWTANTEAFF.

The V call is TRBV6-2 or TRBV6-3, the J call TRBJ2-7; D gene ambiguous. Germline V CDR1 and CDR2: MNHEY, SVGEGT. There are 12 residues in the CDR3. Trimming removed 2 bases from V and 1 base from J, with 3 bases in between. The CDR3 nucleotides are TGTGCCAGCAGTTACCAGTCCTACGAGCAGTACTTC. As protein: CASSYQSYEQYF.

The chain uses TRBV10-3 and TRBJ2-1; the D is unclear. The CDR3 contains 14 residues. Looked up from germline, CDR1 is ENHRY and CDR2 is SYGVKD. V shed 4 bases and J shed 4 bases, with 11 bases lying between them. CDR3 nucleotides: TGTGCCATCAGTGCAGGATCCACTTACAATGAGCAGTTCTTC. Translated: CAISAGSTYNEQFF.

The chain recombines TRBV11-3 with TRBJ2-1; 7 bases are a match to TRBD2. The CDR3 runs to 19 residues. With 5 bases clipped from V and 6 bases from J, the junction kept 22 bases outside the gene matches. Germline V gene lookup returns CDR1 SGHNT and CDR2 YENEEA. CDR3 coding DNA: TGTGCCAGCAGCCTTTCCTCGAGGGGCGGGAGTTCGGTTTCCAATGAGCAGTTCTTC. Translation: CASSLSSRGGSSVSNEQFF.

The CDR3 DNA is TGTGCCAGCAGGGGACAGGGGGCGGCTGGCGACGAGCAGTACTTC. Its protein is CASRGQGAAGDEQYF. The genes are TRBV27 and TRBJ2-7, with 12 bases lining up with TRBD1. The CDR3 is 15 residues long. The ends lost 6 bases at V and 5 bases at J; junction bases unmatched: 8. CDR1 is MNHEY and CDR2 is SMNVEV in the germline V gene (reference sequence).

The chain recombines TRBV3-1 (or the pseudogene TRBV3-2) with TRBJ1-5; D is possibly TRBD1 (6 bases). V shed 4 bases and J shed 1 base, with 11 bases lying between them. The CDR3 is 15 residues long. Germline CDR1 LGHDT, CDR2 YNNKEL (reference sequence). In DNA, the CDR3 is TGTGCCAGCAGCCCGAAGGGGGGGAGCAATCAGCCCCAGCATTTT. Amino acids: CASSPKGGSNQPQHF.

This clone has a handful of counts. This chain uses TRBV9 with TRBJ2-2; weak D call: TRBD2 (6 bases). The CDR3 has 14 residues. CDR1 and CDR2 from the germline V gene are SGDLS and YYNGEE. Trimming removed 5 bases from V and 1 base from J, with 9 bases in between. CDR3 loop: CASSPAGNTGELFF. The CDR3 DNA sequence: TGTGCCAGCAGTCCAGCGGGGAACACCGGGGAGCTGTTTTTT.

The chain couples TRBV24-1 to TRBJ2-2; 7 bases match TRBD1. The J segment lost 2 bases and the V segment lost 4 bases, leaving 6 bases of the junction unmatched. Germline-derived CDR1 and CDR2 are KGHDR and SFDVKD. The CDR3 contains 16 residues. CDR3 sequence reads: CATSDQGQENTGELFF. For the CDR3, the DNA is TGTGCCACCAGTGACCAAGGACAGGAAAACACCGGGGAGCTGTTTTTT.

The V and J genes are TRBV9 and TRBJ1-2; weak D call: TRBD1 (6 bases). CDR3 length: 12 residues. Germline V gene data show CDR1 as SGDLS and CDR2 as YYNGEE. V shed 3 bases and J shed 7 bases, with 10 bases lying between them. The CDR3 DNA sequence: TGTGCCAGCAGCGCCCTCAGGGGTGGCTACACCTTC. It codes for CASSALRGGYTF.

The chain couples TRBV7-3 to TRBJ1-1, with D tentatively TRBD1 (5 bases). V lost 5 bases, J lost 3 bases, and 10 bases lay in between. Germline V lookup: CDR1 SGHTA, CDR2 FQGTGA. CDR3 length: 13 residues. CDR3 coding DNA: TGTGCCAGCAGCCCCGGGGGGTACACTGAAGCTTTCTTT. Its translation is CASSPGGYTEAFF.

This clone was picked up one time. V gene TRBV27 combines with J gene TRBJ2-3, with D possibly TRBD2 on 6 matching bases. The CDR3 has 18 residues. From germline, CDR1 is MNHEY and CDR2 SMNVEV (reference sequence). Trimming removed 6 bases at V and 5 bases at J, with 27 bases between. CDR3 DNA sequence: TGTGCCAGCAGACCAGAATTGAATAGCGGAGTTAGCGGAGATACGCAGTATTTT. This gives the protein CASRPELNSGVSGDTQYF.

The V gene is TRBV6-1, the J gene TRBJ1-1; D perhaps matches TRBD1 (6 bases). Looked up from germline, CDR1 is MNHNS and CDR2 is SASEGT. Between the trimmed V and J ends, which lost 3 bases and 11 bases, there was a span of 19 bases. The CDR3 consists of 14 residues. In DNA, the CDR3 is TGTGCCAGCAGTGATATCTTTCAGGGGCACCAGGCTTTCTTT. Translated, it gives CASSDIFQGHQAFF.

This chain links TRBV30 with TRBJ2-5; 8 bases fit TRBD2. Trimming took 4 bases from V and 5 from J; bases not matched to a gene: 12. Germline CDR1 GTSNPN, CDR2 SVGIG (reference sequence). The CDR3 consists of 15 residues. This CDR3 reads CAWTPSGLASETQYF. DNA of the CDR3: TGTGCCTGGACTCCATCCGGACTAGCTTCCGAGACCCAGTACTTC. The full variable domain, with the rest looked up from reference TRBV30 and TRBJ2-5, is SQTIHQWPATLVQPVGSPLSLECTVEGTSNPNLYWYRQAAGRGLQLLFYSVGIGQISSEVPQNLSASRPQDRQFILSSKKLLLSDSGFYLCAWTPSGLASETQYFGPGTRLLVL.

The rearrangement uses TRBV2 and TRBJ2-7, with 9 bases lining up with TRBD2. The CDR3 contains 13 residues. The germline gives CDR1 SNHLY, CDR2 FYNNEI. V gave up 6 bases and J gave up 6 bases; unmatched junction bases: 6. This chain's CDR3 is CASRGRLAVEQYF. Here the CDR3 DNA reads TGTGCCAGCAGGGGTCGACTAGCGGTCGAGCAGTACTTC.

The V gene is TRBV10-2, the J gene TRBJ1-3; D unclear. The CDR3 is 14 residues long. From germline, CDR1 is WSHSY and CDR2 SAAADI. V was cut by 8 bases and J by 4 bases, with 15 bases left in between. CDR3 sequence (DNA): TGCGCCAGCGGAGTGAGAACGTCAGGAAACACCATATATTTT. It codes for CASGVRTSGNTIYF.

This clone was counted a single time. The chain uses TRBV5-4 and TRBJ2-3, with 8 bases fitting TRBD1. The CDR3 is made up of 16 amino acids. Germline V gives CDR1 SGHNT, CDR2 YYREEE (reference sequence). V lost 3 bases, J lost 3 bases, and 9 bases stayed unmatched. In DNA form, the CDR3 reads TGTGCCAGCAGCTCCGTTCAGGGGGCCAAAACAGATACGCAGTATTTT. It encodes CASSSVQGAKTDTQYF.

The CDR3 DNA follows: TGTGCCACCAGTGATGCTAGCGGTTCCTACAATGAGCAGTTCTTC. This encodes CATSDASGSYNEQFF. This chain connects TRBV24-1 to TRBJ2-1; 7 nucleotides agree with TRBD2. With V trimmed by 3 bases and J by 1 base, 2 bases remained unmatched. Germline CDR1 KGHDR, CDR2 SFDVKD. The CDR3 has 15 residues.

This rearrangement joins TRBV2 to TRBJ2-7; perhaps TRBD1 as D (8 bases). V dropped 8 bases and J dropped 0 bases, with 14 bases sitting between them. Germline CDR1 is SNHLY and CDR2 is FYNNEI. This CDR3 has 14 amino acids. The chain's CDR3 is CASADREGSYEQYF. The CDR3 DNA reads as TGTGCCAGCGCGGACAGGGAGGGCTCCTACGAGCAGTACTTC.